The next 29 T cell receptor beta chains were all read from a single sample in a study of T cell repertoires in cytomegalovirus infection. TCRdb redid the calling of the reads with MiXCR, one entry per CDR3 protein. The sample consists of fewer than 950,000 distinct CDR3 sequences, about 33% of them appearing once. No antigen has been identified for these receptors. The sequences come from cultured CD8+ T cells from PBMCs, collected from culture after CMV antigen stimulation. All receptors derive from a human donor in good health (CMV status not recorded). Some clones in this sample may be carry-over from other donors' samples.

V usage is TRBV7-6 and J usage is TRBJ1-2; tentatively, D is TRBD1 (5 bases). V lost 1 base and J 5 bases, leaving 14 bases between the germline ends. The germline gives CDR1 SGHVS, CDR2 FNYEAQ. The CDR3 loop spans 15 amino acids. CDR3 amino acids: CASSLVRGGPYGYTF. CDR3 sequence (DNA): TGTGCCAGCAGCTTAGTGAGGGGAGGACCTTATGGCTACACCTTC.

This clonotype has more than one count but fewer than ten. The rearrangement uses TRBV6-2 or TRBV6-3 and TRBJ2-1, with D possibly being TRBD1 (5 bases). V lost 8 bases and J 4 bases, leaving 12 bases between the germline ends. CDR1 and CDR2 from the germline V gene are MNHEY and SVGEGT. CDR3 size: 13 residues. DNA of the CDR3: TGTGCCAGCGTCCATCCAGGGTACAATGAGCAGTTCTTC. Amino acid sequence: CASVHPGYNEQFF.

J is TRBJ2-7 and V is TRBV6-2 or TRBV6-3; TRBD2 matches at 10 bases. In germline, CDR1 is MNHEY, CDR2 SVGEGT. Trimming took 5 bases from V and 5 from J; bases not matched to a gene: 15. CDR3 length: 17 residues. CDR3 sequence (DNA): TGTGCCAGCAGTCCCCTCCTGTTAGCGGGGGGCTCAGACGAGCAGTACGTC. Translating gives CASSPLLLAGGSDEQYV.

The V gene is TRBV20-1, the J gene TRBJ2-3; 7 bases line up with TRBD1. The CDR3 consists of 15 residues. V lost 0 bases and J lost 3; bases outside the gene matches: 6. In germline, CDR1 is DFQATT, CDR2 SNEGSKA (reference sequence). The CDR3 sequence: CSARDIRGPTDTQYF. CDR3 nucleotides: TGCAGTGCTAGAGATATTAGGGGGCCGACAGATACGCAGTATTTT.

The sample holds a few counts of this clonotype. V usage is TRBV6-5 and J usage is TRBJ2-1; possibly TRBD2 for D (7 bases). The CDR3 runs to 16 residues. The germline gives CDR1 MNHEY, CDR2 SVGAGI. The germline V and J ends were trimmed by 5 bases and 15 bases, with 29 bases remaining between them. In nucleotides, the CDR3 is TGTGCCAGCAGTCCCGAAGGGGGGGGGGTCCTACTCTGGAGGTTCTTC. It yields the protein CASSPEGGGVLLWRFF.

This chain uses TRBV19 with TRBJ1-3; tentative D call: TRBD1 (5 bases). Trimming left V 3 bases short and J 0 bases short, with 15 bases between. This CDR3 region has 17 residues. The germline gives CDR1 LNHDA, CDR2 SQIVND (reference sequence). The CDR3 coding sequence is TGTGCCAGTAGTATCACCGGGACGGAGAGCTCTGGAAACACCATATATTTT. The encoded protein is CASSITGTESSGNTIYF. Together with reference TRBV19 and TRBJ1-3, the CDR3 gives the full variable domain: DGGITQSPKYLFRKEGQNVTLSCEQNLNHDAMYWYRQDPGQGLRLIYYSQIVNDFQKGDIAEGYSVSREKKESFPLTVTSAQKNPTAFYLCASSITGTESSGNTIYFGEGSWLTVV.

The V gene is TRBV6-8, the J gene TRBJ2-5, with unresolved D. This CDR3 region has 11 residues. Trimming left V 4 bases short and J 5 bases short, with 5 bases between. From germline, CDR1 is MNHGY and CDR2 SAAAGT. The CDR3 protein is CASSWLETQYF. The CDR3 bases are TGTGCCAGCAGTTGGTTGGAGACCCAGTACTTC.

The chain is built from TRBV5-6 and TRBJ1-6; D perhaps matches TRBD1 (6 bases). Germline assignment: CDR1 SGHDT and CDR2 YYEEEE. The V end lost 4 bases, the J end lost 3 bases, and 20 bases lay between the germline ends. The CDR3 covers 18 residues. The CDR3 spells CASSPGDGGAFYNSPLHF. The CDR3 nucleotides are TGTGCCAGCAGCCCTGGGGACGGGGGCGCTTTCTATAATTCACCCCTCCACTTT.

This chain joins TRBV12-3 or TRBV12-4 and TRBJ2-5; 8 nucleotides match TRBD1. The CDR3 has 19 residues. The junction had 21 bases not matched to a gene; V was cut back by 6 bases and J by 3 bases. For the CDR3, the DNA is TGTGCCAGCAGCCAACAATTAGGACAGGGATTGGGATTGGAAGAGACCCAGTACTTC. Translating gives CASSQQLGQGLGLEETQYF.

The V call is TRBV20-1, the J call TRBJ2-1; D remains unclear. CDR1 and CDR2 from the germline V gene are DFQATT and SNEGSKA (reference sequence). Trimming shortened V by 0 bases and J by 1 base, and 13 bases separated the two germline ends. This CDR3 spans 16 amino acids. The CDR3 here is CSARDFRSISYNEQFF. The CDR3 DNA follows: TGCAGTGCTAGAGATTTTCGGTCGATTTCCTACAATGAGCAGTTCTTC.

V usage is TRBV7-2 and J usage is TRBJ1-1, with D perhaps matching TRBD1 (6 bases). Germline values: CDR1 SGHTA, CDR2 FQGNSA. Trimming stripped 5 bases from V and 11 bases from J, with 15 bases between. The CDR3 is 12 amino acids. CDR3 protein: CASSAPGGWAFF. In DNA form, the CDR3 reads TGTGCCAGCAGCGCCCCCGGGGGCTGGGCTTTCTTT.

The chain links TRBV27 to TRBJ2-3; 10 positions match TRBD2. The CDR3 loop spans 19 amino acids. The junction had 14 bases not matched to a gene; V was cut back by 5 bases and J by 0 bases. Germline V gene data show CDR1 as MNHEY and CDR2 as SMNVEV (reference sequence). The DNA of the CDR3 is TGTGCCAGCAGTCTTAAACTAGCGGGGTCCGTGTATAGCACAGATACGCAGTATTTT. As protein: CASSLKLAGSVYSTDTQYF.

This clonotype has a count of ten or more. The chain is built from TRBV7-8 and TRBJ1-1; weak D call: TRBD1 (6 bases). CDR1 and CDR2 from the germline V gene are SGHVS and FQNEAQ. This CDR3 contains 13 residues. V was cut by 7 bases and J by 8 bases, with 17 bases left in between. CDR3 region: CASTLGGEGEAFF. CDR3 nucleotides: TGTGCCAGCACCCTAGGGGGAGAAGGGGAAGCTTTCTTT.

The chain is built from TRBV6-5 and TRBJ2-7, with TRBD1 as a possible D gene (6 bases). The CDR3 is made up of 17 amino acids. V gave up 2 bases and J gave up 3 bases, with 20 bases separating them. The germline gives CDR1 MNHEY, CDR2 SVGAGI. The CDR3 sequence is CASSYPAPTGSGYEQYF. As DNA, the CDR3 is TGTGCCAGCAGTTACCCAGCCCCAACAGGGTCGGGCTACGAGCAGTACTTC.

CDR3 sequence: CASSLRREYYGYTF. CDR3 bases: TGTGCCAGCAGTTTACGGAGGGAGTACTATGGCTACACCTTC. The chain links TRBV12-3 or TRBV12-4 to TRBJ1-2; D unclear. V lost 2 bases to trimming and J lost 3 bases, with 10 bases between them. This CDR3 region has 14 residues.

The rearrangement joins TRBV2 to TRBJ1-1; D call uncertain. Germline lookup yields CDR1 SNHLY and CDR2 FYNNEI. The CDR3 contains 12 residues. Trimming removed 8 bases from V and 4 bases from J, with 11 bases in between. CDR3 protein: CASVNKVTEAFF. The CDR3 DNA sequence: TGTGCCAGCGTAAATAAAGTCACTGAAGCTTTCTTT.

The rearrangement joins TRBV5-8 to TRBJ1-5; possible D gene TRBD1, 5 bases. Germline V gives CDR1 SGHTS, CDR2 YDEGEE. The CDR3 totals 16 residues. The V end was cut by 3 bases, the J end by 3 bases, with 16 bases between. The CDR3 spells CASSWDGGSYNQPQHF. For the CDR3, the DNA is TGTGCCAGCAGCTGGGACGGGGGATCCTACAATCAGCCCCAGCATTTT.

The chain employs TRBV19 and TRBJ2-3, with D perhaps matching TRBD1 or TRBD2 (6 bases each). The CDR3 runs to 17 residues. Germline V gene lookup returns CDR1 LNHDA and CDR2 SQIVND (reference sequence). Trimming cost V 0 bases and J 0 bases, with 13 bases left between them. CDR3 sequence reads: CASSIEGWGASTDTQYF. CDR3 nucleotide sequence: TGTGCCAGTAGTATAGAAGGATGGGGGGCTAGCACAGATACGCAGTATTTT. Using reference TRBV19 and TRBJ2-3 for the parts outside the CDR3, the full variable domain is DGGITQSPKYLFRKEGQNVTLSCEQNLNHDAMYWYRQDPGQGLRLIYYSQIVNDFQKGDIAEGYSVSREKKESFPLTVTSAQKNPTAFYLCASSIEGWGASTDTQYFGPGTRLTVL.

This rearrangement joins TRBV12-3 or TRBV12-4 to TRBJ2-7; D may be TRBD1 or TRBD2 (5 bases each). This CDR3 is built from 14 residues. Trimming stripped 5 bases from V and 4 bases from J, with 15 bases between. The CDR3 nucleotides read TGTGCCAGCAGTGAGGGGTTGCTTCGTTACGAGCAGTACGTC. Translation gives CASSEGLLRYEQYV.

V is TRBV27 and J is TRBJ1-6; D remains ambiguous. Trimming removed 3 bases at V and 7 bases at J, with 7 bases between. CDR1 MNHEY and CDR2 SMNVEV come from the germline V gene (reference sequence). The CDR3 runs 13 residues. CDR3 in DNA: TGTGCCAGCAGTTTCTTCGGCAATTCACCCCTCCACTTT. This encodes CASSFFGNSPLHF.

The chain carries TRBV15 and TRBJ2-3; 7 bases agree with TRBD2. This CDR3 spans 21 amino acids. The V gene's germline CDR1 is LNHNV and CDR2 YYDKDF (reference sequence). Trimming removed 3 bases from V and 1 base from J; junction bases left unmatched: 22. As DNA, the CDR3 is TGTGCCACCAGCAGGACCGTCCCTTGGGGGGGGGTCTGGGATCGCACAGATACGCAGTATTTT. Protein sequence: CATSRTVPWGGVWDRTDTQYF. Using reference TRBV15 and TRBJ2-3 for the parts outside the CDR3, the full variable domain is DAMVIQNPRYQVTQFGKPVTLSCSQTLNHNVMYWYQQKSSQAPKLLFHYYDKDFNNEADTPDNFQSRRPNTSFCFLDIRSPGLGDTAMYLCATSRTVPWGGVWDRTDTQYFGPGTRLTVL.

The V call is TRBV6-1, the J call TRBJ2-7; 8 nucleotides line up with TRBD1. This CDR3 has 14 residues. Germline-derived CDR1 and CDR2 are MNHNS and SASEGT. Trimming removed 3 bases from V and 5 bases from J; junction bases left unmatched: 6. For the CDR3, the DNA is TGTGCCAGCAGTGATGACAGGGGAGGACACGAGCAGTACTTC. Translating gives CASSDDRGGHEQYF.

The chain uses TRBV27 and TRBJ2-3; 7 bases agree with TRBD2. Germline CDR1 MNHEY, CDR2 SMNVEV (reference sequence). This CDR3 spans 15 amino acids. Trimming at V came to 7 bases and at J to 0 bases, leaving 7 bases not matched to a gene. This chain's CDR3 is CASKISGASTDTQYF. DNA for the CDR3: TGTGCCAGCAAGATCAGCGGGGCTAGCACAGATACGCAGTATTTT.

The sample holds many counts of this clonotype. CDR3 DNA sequence: TGTGCCAGCAGCTTAGGCCCACAGGGGGCCGTCCCAGATACGCAGTATTTT. It encodes CASSLGPQGAVPDTQYF. The rearrangement uses TRBV7-8 and TRBJ2-3; 9 bases agree with TRBD1. V lost 1 base to trimming and J lost 4 bases; unmatched junction nucleotides: 9. The germline V gene has CDR1 SGHVS and CDR2 FQNEAQ. CDR3 length equals 17 residues.

This chain links TRBV7-4 with TRBJ2-3; TRBD1 agrees at 9 bases. Germline V gene lookup returns CDR1 SGHVT and CDR2 SQSDAQ. This CDR3 has 17 amino acids. V lost 5 bases and J lost 1; bases outside the gene matches: 10. The CDR3, as DNA: TGTGCCAGCAGCCAGCGGACAGGGGTGGAACGCACAGATACGCAGTATTTT. This sequence encodes CASSQRTGVERTDTQYF.

This clonotype has a single count. The chain couples TRBV9 to TRBJ2-3; D could derive from TRBD1 or TRBD2 (7 bases each). V lost 1 base and J 6 bases, leaving 12 bases between the germline ends. Germline V CDR1 and CDR2: SGDLS, YYNGEE. CDR3 length equals 14 residues. The CDR3 DNA follows: TGTGCCAGCAGCGTAAACAGGGGAGGGGATACGCAGTATTTT. It translates to CASSVNRGGDTQYF.

The table lists this clonotype with a count of one. The J gene is TRBJ1-1, the V gene TRBV19, with D perhaps TRBD1 (5 bases). V dropped 4 bases and J dropped 0 bases, with 12 bases sitting between them. The CDR3 contains 15 residues. CDR1 is LNHDA, CDR2 SQIVND, per germline (reference sequence). This CDR3 is CASSTWRGMNTEAFF. The CDR3 DNA is TGTGCCAGTAGTACCTGGCGGGGCATGAACACTGAAGCTTTCTTT.

Concerning this clonotype: At one of its ends the junction is not consistent with the germline gene, which may arise from a read error. This chain links TRBV6-5 with TRBJ1-1, with D maybe TRBD1 (6 bases). The CDR3 loop spans 17 amino acids. Germline CDR1 reads MNHEY; CDR2 reads SVGAGI. The CDR3 is CAGSYSPPSGADTEAFF. CDR3 coding DNA: TGTGCCGGCAGTTACTCGCCCCCATCGGGGGCAGACACTGAAGCTTTCTTT.

As for this clonotype: A much larger clone differs from this one at a single base, so this may be a read error. V gene TRBV7-2 combines with J gene TRBJ2-3, with 8 positions matching TRBD2. Germline CDR1 and CDR2: SGHTA and FQGNSA. The CDR3 loop spans 18 amino acids. The V segment lost 3 bases and the J segment 5 bases; nucleotides outside the gene matches: 16. The CDR3 is CASSLEDPGLEEIDTQYF. The CDR3 nucleotides are TGTGCCAGCAGCTTGGAAGATCCGGGACTAGAGGAAATAGATACGCAGTATTTT.